This paragraph covers one TCR beta chain sequence. Its matching antigen is unknown. The data were taken from a study of post-analysis software for immune sequencing data. Study-wide results and caveats: There were about five TRBV segments more frequent in patients than controls, and TRBV5-6, TRBV5-1 and TRBV20-1 were among them.

The germline V gene has CDR1 SGHAT and CDR2 FQNNGV. This CDR3 contains 15 residues. V lost 3 bases and J lost 7; bases outside the gene matches: 2. Unique molecular identifiers were carried by the TCR beta cDNA libraries. TCRdb processed the PCR reads anew with MiXCR; each CDR3 protein has one entry. The sample yields 450,000 or so distinct CDR3 sequences, around 40% seen once. V gene TRBV11-2 combines with J gene TRBJ1-6; 11 positions agree with TRBD1. The sequence derives from a girl aged 10 to 17 with multiple sclerosis. Material for sequencing was blood. Here the CDR3 reads CASSFGTGGNSPLHF. CDR3 DNA sequence: TGTGCCAGCAGCTTCGGGACAGGGGGGAATTCACCCCTCCACTTT.